The source of this TCR beta chain is a study of response to subunit inactivated influenza vaccine. Whole-study results and caveats: T cells newly recruited by each seasonal influenza vaccination are few, the authors suggested.

This clonotype was counted only a few times. Its antigen is undetermined. A single record per CDR3 protein comes from TCRdb applying MiXCR to the RT-PCR reads. The sample lists around 300,000 distinct CDR3 sequences; 22% were seen once. This CDR3 comprises 14 residues. Trimming cost V 7 bases and J 1 base, with 13 bases left between them. The sequence came from a man aged 50-75 years who received an inactivated influenza vaccine. The chain is built from TRBV12-3 or TRBV12-4 and TRBJ1-1; D uncertain. The specimen comprised PBMCs from blood, sampled approximately 20 months after vaccination. CDR3 DNA: TGTGCCAGCACTAAGGCCCATCCGAACACTGAAGCTTTCTTT. Protein product: CASTKAHPNTEAFF.